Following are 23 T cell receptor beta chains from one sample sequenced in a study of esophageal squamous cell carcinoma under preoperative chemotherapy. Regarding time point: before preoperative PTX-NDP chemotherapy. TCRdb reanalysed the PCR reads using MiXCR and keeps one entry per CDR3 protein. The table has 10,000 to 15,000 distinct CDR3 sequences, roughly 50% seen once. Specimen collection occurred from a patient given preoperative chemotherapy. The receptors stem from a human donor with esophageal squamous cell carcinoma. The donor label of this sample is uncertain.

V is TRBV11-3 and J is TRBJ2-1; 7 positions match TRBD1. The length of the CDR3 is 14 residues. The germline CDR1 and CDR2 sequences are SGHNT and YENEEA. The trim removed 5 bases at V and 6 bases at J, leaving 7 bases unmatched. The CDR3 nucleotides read TGTGCCAGCAGCCATATGACAGGGAGCAATGAGCAGTTCTTC. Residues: CASSHMTGSNEQFF.

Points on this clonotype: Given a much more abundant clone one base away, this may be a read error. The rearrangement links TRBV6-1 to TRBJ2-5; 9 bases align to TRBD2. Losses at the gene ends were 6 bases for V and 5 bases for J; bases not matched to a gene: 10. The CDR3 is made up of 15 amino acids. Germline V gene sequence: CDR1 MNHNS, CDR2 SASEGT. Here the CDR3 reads CASRGGAGGGETQYF. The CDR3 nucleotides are TGTGCCAGCAGGGGCGGGGCGGGGGGGGGGGAGACCCAGTACTTC.

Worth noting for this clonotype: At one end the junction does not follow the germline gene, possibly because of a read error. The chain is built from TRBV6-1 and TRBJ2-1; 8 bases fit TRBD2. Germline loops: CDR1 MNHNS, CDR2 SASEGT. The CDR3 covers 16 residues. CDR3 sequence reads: CVSGEFGGSDTETQYF. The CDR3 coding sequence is TGTGTTAGCGGGGAATTTGGGGGAAGCGACACAGAGACGCAGTATTTC.

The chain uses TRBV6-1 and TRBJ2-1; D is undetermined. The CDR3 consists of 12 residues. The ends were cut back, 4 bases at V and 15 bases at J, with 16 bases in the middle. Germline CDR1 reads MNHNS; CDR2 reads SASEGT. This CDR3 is CASSVSARLPFF. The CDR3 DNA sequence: TGTGCCAGCAGTGTAAGTGCTAGGCTCCCGTTCTTC.

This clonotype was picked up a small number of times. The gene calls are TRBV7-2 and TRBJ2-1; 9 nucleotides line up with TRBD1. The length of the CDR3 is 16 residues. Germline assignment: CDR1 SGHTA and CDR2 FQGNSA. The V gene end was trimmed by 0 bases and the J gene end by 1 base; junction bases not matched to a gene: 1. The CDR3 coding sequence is TGTGCCAGCAGCTTAGCCGGGACAGGGTCCTACAATGAGCAGTTCTTC. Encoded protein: CASSLAGTGSYNEQFF.

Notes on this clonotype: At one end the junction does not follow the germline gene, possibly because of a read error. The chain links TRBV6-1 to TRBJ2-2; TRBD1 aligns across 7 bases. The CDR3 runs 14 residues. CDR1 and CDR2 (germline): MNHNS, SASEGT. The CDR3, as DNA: TGTGCCAGCAGTGAGGGATGGGGCACAGGGGAGCAGTTTTTT. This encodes CASSEGWGTGEQFF.

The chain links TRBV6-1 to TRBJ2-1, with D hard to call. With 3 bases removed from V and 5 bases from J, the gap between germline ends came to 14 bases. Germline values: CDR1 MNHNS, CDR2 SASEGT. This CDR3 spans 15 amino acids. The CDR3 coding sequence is TGTGCCAGCAGTGATTCGGGCGCTGGGGACAATGAGCAGTTCTTC. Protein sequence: CASSDSGAGDNEQFF.

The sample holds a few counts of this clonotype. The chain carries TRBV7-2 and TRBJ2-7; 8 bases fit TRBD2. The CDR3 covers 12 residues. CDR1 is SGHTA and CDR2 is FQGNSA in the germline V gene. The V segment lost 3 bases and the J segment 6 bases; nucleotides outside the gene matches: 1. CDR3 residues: CASSFGLAEQYF. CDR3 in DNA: TGTGCCAGCAGCTTCGGACTAGCCGAGCAGTACTTC.

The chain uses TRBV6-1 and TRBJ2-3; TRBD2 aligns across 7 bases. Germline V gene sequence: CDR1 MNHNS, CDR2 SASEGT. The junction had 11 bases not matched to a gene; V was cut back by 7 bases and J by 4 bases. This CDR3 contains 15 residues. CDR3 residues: CASTVAGWNPDTQYF. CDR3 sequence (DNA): TGTGCCAGCACCGTAGCGGGTTGGAACCCAGATACGCAGTATTTT.

CDR3 bases: TGTGCCAGCAGCGTGGGTCCGGGACAGGGATCTTATGGCTACACCTTC. As protein: CASSVGPGQGSYGYTF. The chain links TRBV7-2 to TRBJ1-2; TRBD1 agrees at 9 bases. Per germline, CDR1 SGHTA and CDR2 FQGNSA. V dropped 5 bases and J dropped 5; count of bases not matched to a gene: 12. This CDR3 spans 16 amino acids.

This CDR3 reads CASSPRTGGGRNTEAFF. CDR3 sequence (DNA): TGTGCCAGCAGTCCCAGGACAGGGGGAGGGAGGAACACTGAAGCTTTCTTT. The rearrangement links TRBV6-1 to TRBJ1-1; 10 positions match TRBD1. V was clipped by 5 bases and J by 1 base; unmatched bases: 10. This CDR3 is 17 amino acids long. In germline, CDR1 is MNHNS, CDR2 SASEGT.

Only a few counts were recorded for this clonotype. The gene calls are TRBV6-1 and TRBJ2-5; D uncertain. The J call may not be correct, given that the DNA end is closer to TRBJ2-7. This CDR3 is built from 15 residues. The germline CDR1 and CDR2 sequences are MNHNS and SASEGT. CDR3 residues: CASSDASADSYEQYF. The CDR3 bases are TGTGCCAGCAGTGATGCCAGTGCCGACTCCTACGAGCAGTACTTC.

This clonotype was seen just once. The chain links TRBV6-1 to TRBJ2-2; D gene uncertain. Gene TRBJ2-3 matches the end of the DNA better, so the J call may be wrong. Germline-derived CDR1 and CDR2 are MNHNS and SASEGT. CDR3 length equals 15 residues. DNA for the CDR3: TGTGCCAGCAGACCCGAGGCAGTGAGCACCGAGAAGCAGTATTTT. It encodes CASRPEAVSTEKQYF.

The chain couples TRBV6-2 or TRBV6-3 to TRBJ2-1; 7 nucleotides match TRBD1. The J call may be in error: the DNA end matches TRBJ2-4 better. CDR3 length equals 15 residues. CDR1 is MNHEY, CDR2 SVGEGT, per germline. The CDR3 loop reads CASSYLRQGDNIQYF. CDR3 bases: TGTGCCAGCAGTTACCTAAGACAGGGCGATAACATTCAGTACTTC.

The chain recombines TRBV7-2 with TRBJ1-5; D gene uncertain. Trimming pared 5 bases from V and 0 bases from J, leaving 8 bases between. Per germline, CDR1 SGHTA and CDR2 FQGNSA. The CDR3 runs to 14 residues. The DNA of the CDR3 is TGTGCCAGCAGCCGAGACATTAGCAATCAGCCCCAGCATTTT. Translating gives CASSRDISNQPQHF.

This CDR3 is CASSYSGQGNEQFF. In DNA form, the CDR3 reads TGTGCCAGCAGTTACTCTGGACAGGGGAATGAGCAGTTCTTC. This chain links TRBV6-5 with TRBJ2-1, with 9 bases aligning to TRBD1. This CDR3 spans 14 amino acids. CDR1 is MNHEY, CDR2 SVGAGI, per germline. V lost 0 bases to trimming and J lost 7 bases; unmatched junction nucleotides: 1.

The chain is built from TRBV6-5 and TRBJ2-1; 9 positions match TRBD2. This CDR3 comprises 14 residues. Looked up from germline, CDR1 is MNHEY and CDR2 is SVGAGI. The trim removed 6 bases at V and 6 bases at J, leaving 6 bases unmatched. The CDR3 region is CASSLAGVGNEQFF. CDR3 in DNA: TGTGCCAGCAGCTTAGCGGGAGTAGGCAATGAGCAGTTCTTC.

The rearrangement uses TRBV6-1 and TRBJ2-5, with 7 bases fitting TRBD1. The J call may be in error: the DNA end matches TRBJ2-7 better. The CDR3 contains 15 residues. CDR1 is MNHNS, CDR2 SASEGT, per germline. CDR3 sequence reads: CASSRLPGQHYEQYF. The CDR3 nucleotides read TGTGCCAGCAGTAGACTTCCGGGACAGCATTACGAGCAGTACTTC.

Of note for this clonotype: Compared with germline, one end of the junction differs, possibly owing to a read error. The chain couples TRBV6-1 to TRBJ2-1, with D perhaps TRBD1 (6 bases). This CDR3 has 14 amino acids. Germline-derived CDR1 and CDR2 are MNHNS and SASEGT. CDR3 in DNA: TGTGCCAGCAGCACGCCCCAGGGGACAAATGCGCAGTTCTTT. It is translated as CASSTPQGTNAQFF.

CDR3 loop: CASMIAGGFISFYNEQFF. The CDR3 nucleotides read TGTGCCAGCATGATTGCGGGAGGGTTTATTTCATTCTACAATGAGCAGTTCTTC. J is TRBJ2-1 and V is TRBV7-2, with TRBD2 matching 9 bases. Germline V lookup: CDR1 SGHTA, CDR2 FQGNSA. The CDR3 totals 18 residues. After removal of 7 bases from V and 3 bases from J, the junction contained 16 bases not matched to a gene.

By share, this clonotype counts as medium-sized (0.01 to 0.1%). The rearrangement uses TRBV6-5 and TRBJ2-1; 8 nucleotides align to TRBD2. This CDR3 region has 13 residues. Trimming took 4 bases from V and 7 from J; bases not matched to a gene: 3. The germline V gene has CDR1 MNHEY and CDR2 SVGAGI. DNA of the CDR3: TGTGCCAGCAGTTCGGGGGGGACTAATGAGCAGTTCTTC. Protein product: CASSSGGTNEQFF.

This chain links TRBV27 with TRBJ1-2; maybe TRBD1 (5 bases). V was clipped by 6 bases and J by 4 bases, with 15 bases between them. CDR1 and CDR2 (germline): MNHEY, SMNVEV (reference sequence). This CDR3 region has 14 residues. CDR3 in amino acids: CASSPTAGAYGYTF. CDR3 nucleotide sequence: TGTGCCAGCAGCCCAACAGCCGGGGCCTATGGCTACACCTTC.

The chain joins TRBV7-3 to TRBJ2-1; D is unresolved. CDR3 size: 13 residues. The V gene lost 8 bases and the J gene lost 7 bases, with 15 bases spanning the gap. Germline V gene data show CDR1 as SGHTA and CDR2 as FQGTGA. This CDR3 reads CASGLGKLNEQFF. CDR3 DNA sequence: TGTGCCAGCGGCCTGGGGAAGTTGAATGAGCAGTTCTTC.